These T cell receptor beta chains were read from a single sample in a study of T cells in Graves' hyperthyroidism and ophthalmopathy. One entry per CDR3 protein results from TCRdb running MiXCR on the multiplex PCR reads. The sample contains some 740,000 distinct CDR3 sequences, about 14% of which appear only once. Specimen: blood. Receptors were obtained from a woman under 30 with Graves' hyperthyroidism. The CDR3 runs from the conserved cysteine through the conserved F or W. A D gene is named only where the DNA matches it firmly. Expanded clones get a size class; other rows say once, few or many, or leave the size out.

CASSMAGAWLNEQFF	TGTGCCAGCAGTATGGCGGGAGCATGGTTGAATGAGCAGTTCTTC	TRBV27	TRBJ2-1	TRBD2	many
CASSGGTGGYTQYF	TGTGCCAGCAGTGGGGGGACAGGGGGATATACGCAGTATTTT	TRBV6-1	TRBJ2-3	TRBD1	few
CASTYGEGRGRGGYTF	TGTGCCAGCACCTACGGCGAGGGCAGGGGCAGAGGTGGCTACACCTTC	TRBV6-2/TRBV6-3	TRBJ1-2	-	few
CSVEVTSGQNVYTGELFF	TGCAGCGTTGAAGTGACTAGCGGACAAAACGTTTACACCGGGGAGCTGTTTTTT	TRBV29-1	TRBJ2-2	TRBD2	few
CASSLVSAHEQYF	TGTGCCAGCAGCTTAGTTTCTGCCCACGAGCAGTACTTC	TRBV7-9	TRBJ2-7	-	-
CAISEDRNYGYTF	TGTGCCATCAGTGAAGACAGAAACTATGGCTACACCTTC	TRBV10-3	TRBJ1-2	-	-
CASRNSGAGELFF	TGTGCCAGCAGGAATTCCGGGGCCGGGGAGCTGTTTTTT	TRBV11-3	TRBJ2-2	-	many
CASSQDVGTNTEAFF	TGTGCCAGCAGCCAAGATGTCGGGACTAACACTGAAGCTTTCTTT	TRBV3-1	TRBJ1-1	-	many
CASRPTGSYQETQYF	TGTGCCAGCAGGCCGACAGGGTCCTACCAAGAGACCCAGTACTTC	TRBV2	TRBJ2-5	TRBD1	-
CASSPYGYGNEKLFF	TGTGCCAGCTCACCTTACGGGTATGGTAATGAAAAACTGTTTTTT	TRBV18	TRBJ1-4	-	many
CASSPRRGDNSNQPQHF	TGTGCCAGCTCACCCCGGAGGGGGGACAATAGCAATCAGCCCCAGCATTTT	TRBV18	TRBJ1-5	-	-
CASSAGTVRYGYTF	TGTGCCAGCAGCGCGGGGACTGTCCGCTATGGCTACACCTTC	TRBV28	TRBJ1-2	-	-
CASSESPGGKQFF	TGTGCCAGCAGTGAATCACCGGGCGGAAAGCAGTTCTTC	TRBV6-1	TRBJ2-1	-	once
CASRDASKPQFF	TGTGCCAGCAGAGACGCCAGTAAACCTCAGTTCTTC	TRBV12-3/TRBV12-4	TRBJ2-1	-	many
CATSRGQGRTGELFF	TGTGCCACCAGCAGAGGACAGGGGAGGACCGGGGAGCTGTTTTTT	TRBV15	TRBJ2-2	TRBD1	few
CASSFSRFIETQYF	TGTGCCAGCAGTTTCTCTCGGTTTATTGAGACCCAGTACTTC	TRBV28	TRBJ2-5	-	many
CALTGTGATGELFF	TGTGCCCTAACCGGGACAGGGGCCACCGGGGAGCTGTTTTTT	TRBV30	TRBJ2-2	TRBD1	many
CASSSWTGPYEQYF	TGTGCCAGCAGTTCATGGACAGGTCCCTACGAGCAGTACTTC	TRBV12-3/TRBV12-4	TRBJ2-7	TRBD1	-
CASSEIGVTEYEQYF	TGTGCCAGCAGTGAAATTGGGGTGACTGAATACGAGCAGTACTTC	TRBV2	TRBJ2-7	-	many
CATSDSTGGRADTQYF	TGTGCCACCAGTGATTCGACAGGGGGGCGCGCAGATACGCAGTATTTT	TRBV24-1	TRBJ2-3	TRBD1	few
CASSPTMGGPGTDTQYF	TGTGCCAGCAGCCCTACCATGGGAGGGCCGGGCACAGATACGCAGTATTTT	TRBV7-9	TRBJ2-3	TRBD2	few
CASSFGGIIQETQYF	TGTGCCAGCAGCTTCGGGGGGATCATCCAAGAGACCCAGTACTTC	TRBV7-9	TRBJ2-5	TRBD2	-
CSARTPPRRLGYFYEQYF	TGCAGTGCTAGAACCCCCCCGAGGCGACTAGGGTATTTTTACGAGCAGTACTTC	TRBV20-1	TRBJ2-7	-	-